This note documents a single T cell receptor beta chain sequence. The antigen is not known. At the DNA level, this CDR3 is encoded by other sequences in the same sample as well. This sample was taken from a study of beta chain features in type 1 diabetes. Isolated RNA was reverse transcribed in full, so expressed TCRB transcripts were sequenced. About 3.6 million reads was the average for naive, central memory and regulatory T cell samples. The repertoire was sequenced with immunoSEQ multiplex PCR; TCRdb's copy has only in-frame clones and lacks some. The sample carries roughly 41,000 clones, 45% to 50% recorded once. Study observations and caveats: A greater similarity of naive, central memory and Treg TCRB repertoires was seen among patients than among healthy donors.

Trimming took off 0 bases at V and 6 bases at J, with 9 bases between the two ends. This CDR3 is built from 13 residues. The germline CDR1 and CDR2 sequences are GTSNPN and SVGIG (reference sequence). This receptor was identified in a woman younger than 35 in good health. Material for sequencing was central memory CD4+ T cells from blood. V is TRBV30 and J is TRBJ1-5; tentatively, D is TRBD1 (5 bases). DNA of the CDR3: TGTGCCTGGAGTGTACAGGAAGGTCAGCCCCAGCATTTT. As protein: CAWSVQEGQPQHF.